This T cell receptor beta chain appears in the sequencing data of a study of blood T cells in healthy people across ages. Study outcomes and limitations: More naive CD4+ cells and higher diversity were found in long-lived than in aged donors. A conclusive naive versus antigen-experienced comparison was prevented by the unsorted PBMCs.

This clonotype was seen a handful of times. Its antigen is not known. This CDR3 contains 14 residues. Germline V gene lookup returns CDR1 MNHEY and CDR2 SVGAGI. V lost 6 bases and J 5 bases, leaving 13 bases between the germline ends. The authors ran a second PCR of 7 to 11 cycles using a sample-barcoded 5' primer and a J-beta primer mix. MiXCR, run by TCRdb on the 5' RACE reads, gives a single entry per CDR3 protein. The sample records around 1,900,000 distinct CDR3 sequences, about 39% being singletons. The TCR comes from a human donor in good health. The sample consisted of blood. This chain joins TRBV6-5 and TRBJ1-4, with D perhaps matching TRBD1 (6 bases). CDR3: CASSSTGPNEKLFF. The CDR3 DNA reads TGTGCCAGCAGCTCGACAGGACCGAATGAAAAACTGTTTTTT.